These 5 T cell receptor beta chains share one sample of origin, sequenced in a study of T cell responses to AZD1222 COVID-19 vaccine. Data came from immunoSEQ multiplex PCR; TCRdb stores just in-frame clones and leaves some out. In the table there are approximately 160,000 clones, 75% to 95% of which are singletons. This sample comprised peripheral blood, obtained on day 0 of AZD1222 vaccination. These TCRs come from an adult in good health.

The chain carries TRBV7-2 and TRBJ2-7; a possible D gene is TRBD2 (6 bases). Germline loops: CDR1 SGHTA, CDR2 FQGNSA. With 5 bases removed from V and 2 bases from J, the gap between germline ends came to 16 bases. The CDR3 runs 15 residues. This chain's CDR3 is CASSPEVWRAYEQYF. The CDR3 coding sequence is TGTGCCAGCAGCCCAGAGGTTTGGAGGGCCTACGAGCAGTACTTC.

This rearrangement joins TRBV27 to TRBJ2-7, with TRBD2 identical over 9 bases. V dropped 0 bases and J dropped 3; count of bases not matched to a gene: 0. The CDR3 consists of 14 residues. The V gene's germline CDR1 is MNHEY and CDR2 SMNVEV (reference sequence). The CDR3 DNA is TGTGCCAGCAGTTTATCTAGCGGGAGCTACGAGCAGTACTTC. Protein sequence: CASSLSSGSYEQYF.

V and J are TRBV2 and TRBJ1-4; D ambiguous. Trimming left V 1 base short and J 2 bases short, with 11 bases between. The germline V gene encodes CDR1 SNHLY and CDR2 FYNNEI. The CDR3 runs to 16 residues. CDR3 coding DNA: TGTGCCAGCAGTGAAGGGCTGACGGGCACTAATGAAAAACTGTTTTTT. Amino acid sequence: CASSEGLTGTNEKLFF.

The chain couples TRBV19 to TRBJ2-7, with D maybe TRBD1 (5 bases). The germline V gene has CDR1 LNHDA and CDR2 SQIVND (reference sequence). The V gene lost 5 bases and the J gene lost 3 bases, with 14 bases spanning the gap. This CDR3 region has 14 residues. The CDR3 protein is CASSPSGKGYEQYF. CDR3 nucleotide sequence: TGTGCCAGTAGTCCGTCAGGGAAAGGCTACGAGCAGTACTTC.

The chain uses TRBV7-3 and TRBJ2-7; no clear D. Germline V gene lookup returns CDR1 SGHTA and CDR2 FQGTGA. The germline V and J ends were trimmed by 0 bases and 3 bases, with 9 bases remaining between them. The CDR3 sequence is 14 residues long. The CDR3 region is CASSLTVGFYEQYF. DNA for the CDR3: TGTGCCAGCAGCTTAACGGTAGGATTCTACGAGCAGTACTTC. Combining the CDR3 with reference TRBV7-3 and TRBJ2-7 gives the whole variable domain GAGVSQTPSNKVTEKGKYVELRCDPISGHTALYWYRQSLGQGPEFLIYFQGTGAADDSGLPNDRFFAVRPEGSVSTLKIQRTERGDSAVYLCASSLTVGFYEQYFGPGTRLTVT.